What follows describes a single TCR beta chain. The antigen is unknown. The sample comes from a study of cytomegalovirus exposure and HLA in healthy donors. Study in general: From donors who were HLA-typed, an early data release held 80 million or so unique TCRs.

Looked up from germline, CDR1 is ENHRY and CDR2 is SYGVKD. Trimming stripped 5 bases from V and 7 bases from J, with 8 bases between. The CDR3 is 11 amino acids. Vbeta (60) and Jbeta (13) primers were used in the PCR. Assay used: immunoSEQ multiplex PCR; TCRdb lists only in-frame clones, some missing. The sample consists of 100,000 to 150,000 clones, 77% of them appearing once. Findings and limits, study-wide: Earlier analysis looked at TCR beta V segments, and most were productive about 87% or about 30% of the time. Available immune exposure information was restricted to CMV serostatus only.

The chain is built from TRBV10-3 and TRBJ1-1, with TRBD1 as a possible D gene (6 bases). The sequenced sample consisted of PBMCs. This clonotype was sampled from a woman in her 40s in good health and CMV-seropositive. CDR3 sequence (DNA): TGTGCCATCAGTTTAGGGGGTGAAGCTTTCTTT. It yields the protein CAISLGGEAFF.